Listed here are 12 T cell receptor beta chains from one sample, sequenced in a study of PD-1 blockade in classical Hodgkin lymphoma. This table comes from immunoSEQ multiplex PCR, and its TCRdb copy is limited to in-frame clones, with some not included. The profile covers more than 15,000 clones, with about nine tenths appearing a single time and around 13% taken by the ten largest. Every patient was affected by relapse after autologous stem cell transplantation, while exposure to brentuximab vedotin was not uniform. The sequenced sample was peripheral blood mononuclear cells (PBMCs), obtained before the second cycle of nivolumab. The receptors come from a human donor with classical Hodgkin lymphoma.

This chain links TRBV7-9 with TRBJ2-7; 10 positions agree with TRBD2. This CDR3 has 13 amino acids. Germline V gene data show CDR1 as SEHNR and CDR2 as FQNEAQ (reference sequence). Trimming took 3 bases from V and 6 from J; bases not matched to a gene: 2. CDR3 sequence: CASSLLAGGEQYF. CDR3 DNA: TGTGCCAGCAGCTTGTTAGCGGGGGGCGAGCAGTACTTC.

The rearrangement uses TRBV18 and TRBJ2-3; 9 bases match TRBD2. The V gene end was trimmed by 6 bases and the J gene end by 2 bases; junction bases not matched to a gene: 18. There are 19 residues in the CDR3. Per germline, CDR1 KGHSH and CDR2 LQKENI. The CDR3 is CASSPLGQAGGEDTDTQYF. CDR3 nucleotides: TGTGCCAGCTCGCCTTTGGGACAAGCGGGGGGAGAGGACACAGATACGCAGTATTTT.

This chain connects TRBV5-1 to TRBJ2-7, with D perhaps being TRBD1 or TRBD2 (6 bases each). The length of the CDR3 is 18 residues. Germline-derived CDR1 and CDR2 are SGHRS and YFSETQ. With 0 bases removed from V and 3 bases from J, the gap between germline ends came to 22 bases. The DNA of the CDR3 is TGCGCCAGCAGCTTGGTAGGTGTAGGGGGTTACGGGGGCTACGAGCAGTACTTC. This gives the protein CASSLVGVGGYGGYEQYF.

With respect to this clone: At one of its ends the junction is not consistent with the germline gene, which may arise from a read error. This chain links TRBV12-5 with TRBJ1-2, with TRBD1 matching over 8 bases. CDR3 length: 12 amino acids. Germline V CDR1 and CDR2: LGHNT, FRNRAP. The CDR3 DNA reads as TGTGCTAGTGGCCCTCCCGGGACAGGTCCTGTCTTC. It translates to CASGPPGTGPVF.

This chain connects TRBV6-6 to TRBJ1-1; D is unclear. The V end lost 6 bases, the J end lost 6 bases, and 14 bases lay between the germline ends. The CDR3 contains 13 residues. Germline V gives CDR1 MNHNY, CDR2 SVGAGI (reference sequence). The CDR3 region is CASSLERKAEAFF. Written as DNA, the CDR3 is TGTGCCAGCAGCCTCGAAAGGAAGGCTGAAGCTTTCTTT.

This clone was found a few times. Other DNA sequences within the sample encode an identical CDR3. The chain employs TRBV7-9 and TRBJ2-5, with D possibly TRBD1 on 5 matching bases. The ends were cut back, 5 bases at V and 3 bases at J, with 19 bases in the middle. This CDR3 has 16 amino acids. CDR1 SEHNR and CDR2 FQNEAQ come from the germline V gene (reference sequence). CDR3 residues: CASSGLGLGDEETQYF. The CDR3 nucleotides are TGTGCCAGCAGCGGCCTTGGTCTAGGGGATGAAGAGACCCAGTACTTC.

This clone was observed a few times. The J gene is TRBJ2-5, the V gene TRBV5-1; D ambiguous. The ends were cut back, 1 base at V and 4 bases at J, with 14 bases in the middle. The germline gives CDR1 SGHRS, CDR2 YFSETQ. CDR3 size: 15 residues. CDR3 DNA: TGCGCCAGCAGCTTGAGCGTAGGGTATACAGAGACCCAGTACTTC. Translating gives CASSLSVGYTETQYF.

This clone was detected a few times. V and J are TRBV4-3 and TRBJ1-2; D perhaps matches TRBD1 (5 bases). The CDR3 covers 15 residues. V gave up 2 bases and J gave up 5 bases, with 15 bases separating them. The germline V gene encodes CDR1 LGHNA and CDR2 YSLEER. The CDR3 sequence is CASSQNQGIAYGYTF. The CDR3 nucleotides are TGCGCCAGCAGCCAAAACCAGGGTATCGCATATGGCTACACCTTC.

The chain uses TRBV14 and TRBJ2-3; D is unresolved. Germline values: CDR1 SGHDN, CDR2 FVKESK. This CDR3 is built from 11 residues. The V end was cut by 1 base, the J end by 8 bases, with 4 bases between. The CDR3: CASSQVGTQYF. The CDR3 nucleotides read TGTGCCAGCAGCCAAGTAGGTACGCAGTATTTT.

J is TRBJ2-5 and V is TRBV11-2; TRBD2 aligns across 7 bases. CDR1 SGHAT and CDR2 FQNNGV come from the germline V gene. The CDR3 consists of 14 residues. The ends lost 2 bases at V and 4 bases at J; junction bases unmatched: 4. The CDR3: CASSLIGGGETQYF. DNA for the CDR3: TGTGCCAGCAGCTTAATTGGCGGGGGAGAGACCCAGTACTTC.

V and J are TRBV6-5 and TRBJ1-2; 8 nucleotides agree with TRBD1. The germline V gene encodes CDR1 MNHEY and CDR2 SVGAGI. V gave up 4 bases and J gave up 8 bases; unmatched junction bases: 6. The CDR3 loop spans 13 amino acids. For the CDR3, the DNA is TGTGCCAGCAGTTCTAGGACAGGGATCGGCTACACCTTC. Protein product: CASSSRTGIGYTF.

The rearrangement joins TRBV5-6 to TRBJ2-7; possibly TRBD1 for D (6 bases). CDR1 SGHDT and CDR2 YYEEEE come from the germline V gene. V lost 3 bases and J 2 bases, leaving 12 bases between the germline ends. The CDR3 length is 14 residues. CDR3 sequence (DNA): TGTGCCAGCAGCTATGGACAGTCTCCCTACGAGCAGTACTTC. Translated: CASSYGQSPYEQYF.